Presented here are 21 T cell receptor beta chains from one specimen sequenced in a study of cytomegalovirus exposure and HLA in healthy donors. It was with 60 Vbeta and 13 Jbeta primers that the PCR ran. Sequencing was performed with immunoSEQ multiplex PCR; in TCRdb, only in-frame clones are kept and a portion is missing. Of 130,000 to 150,000 clones in the sample, around four fifths are singletons; the top ten hold around 3.2%. Sequenced input: PBMCs. The receptors were gathered from a male donor in good health and CMV-seronegative.

CDR3: CASSARDRDRTYEQYF. In DNA form, the CDR3 reads TGTGCCAGCAGCGCACGGGACCGGGACAGGACCTACGAGCAGTACTTC. The V and J genes are TRBV13 and TRBJ2-7, with 8 nucleotides matching TRBD1. With 5 bases clipped from V and 2 bases from J, the junction kept 11 bases outside the gene matches. The CDR3 loop spans 16 amino acids. Germline V gene sequence: CDR1 PRHDT, CDR2 FYEKMQ (reference sequence). The whole variable domain, remainder taken from reference TRBV13 and TRBJ2-7, is AAGVIQSPRHLIKEKRETATLKCYPIPRHDTVYWYQQGPGQDPQFLISFYEKMQSDKGSIPDRFSAQQFSDYHSELNMSSLELGDSALYFCASSARDRDRTYEQYFGPGTRLTVT.

In this sample, this clone turned up a few times. V usage is TRBV25-1 and J usage is TRBJ2-7; D not resolved. CDR1 MGHDK and CDR2 SYGVNS come from the germline V gene. The CDR3 contains 12 residues. Trimming took 4 bases from V and 6 from J, leaving 10 bases between them. The CDR3 region is CASSVSSGEQYF. The CDR3 DNA follows: TGTGCCAGCAGTGTCTCATCCGGCGAGCAGTACTTC.

The rearrangement links TRBV4-3 to TRBJ2-2; TRBD1 matches at 7 bases. The ends lost 4 bases at V and 3 bases at J; junction bases unmatched: 8. There are 16 residues in the CDR3. Germline V gives CDR1 LGHNA, CDR2 YSLEER. The CDR3 here is CASSLGTEMYTGELFF. CDR3 in DNA: TGCGCCAGCAGCCTGGGGACAGAGATGTACACCGGGGAGCTGTTTTTT.

This rearrangement joins TRBV19 to TRBJ2-7, with D perhaps matching TRBD2 (5 bases). The CDR3 is 14 amino acids. Germline V CDR1 and CDR2: LNHDA, SQIVND (reference sequence). The ends were cut back, 9 bases at V and 10 bases at J, with 25 bases in the middle. In nucleotides, the CDR3 is TGTGCCAGCTCTAACAGAGGACTCAACGACGGACAGTACTTC. Encoded protein: CASSNRGLNDGQYF. Supplemented by reference TRBV19 and TRBJ2-7, the full variable domain reads DGGITQSPKYLFRKEGQNVTLSCEQNLNHDAMYWYRQDPGQGLRLIYYSQIVNDFQKGDIAEGYSVSREKKESFPLTVTSAQKNPTAFYLCASSNRGLNDGQYFGPGTRLTVT.

The V and J genes are TRBV19 and TRBJ2-7; tentatively, D is TRBD1 (5 bases). The CDR3 sequence is 11 residues long. Trimming stripped 9 bases from V and 4 bases from J, with 10 bases between. Germline CDR1 is LNHDA and CDR2 is SQIVND (reference sequence). In DNA, the CDR3 is TGTGCCAGAAGTGACAGTTACGAGCAGTACTTC. Residues: CARSDSYEQYF.

J is TRBJ2-7 and V is TRBV4-1, with 7 bases that match TRBD1. V was clipped by 1 base and J by 6 bases; unmatched bases: 9. Germline-derived CDR1 and CDR2 are MGHRA and YSYEKL. CDR3 size: 15 residues. The CDR3 protein is CASSQGGTVGIEQYF. The CDR3, as DNA: TGCGCCAGCAGCCAAGGAGGGACAGTCGGGATCGAGCAGTACTTC.

The chain has TRBV2 and TRBJ2-5, with 11 bases lining up with TRBD1. Trimming cost V 11 bases and J 2 bases; bases outside gene matches: 4. The CDR3 extends over 13 amino acids. Per the germline V gene, CDR1 is SNHLY and CDR2 is FYNNEI. Here the CDR3 reads CAWRDRGQETQYF. CDR3 DNA: TGTGCCTGGCGGGACAGGGGGCAAGAGACCCAGTACTTC.

The rearrangement joins TRBV25-1 to TRBJ2-3, with 8 bases fitting TRBD2. The CDR3 loop spans 16 amino acids. Germline lookup yields CDR1 MGHDK and CDR2 SYGVNS. Losses at the gene ends were 4 bases for V and 1 base for J; bases not matched to a gene: 7. The CDR3 DNA is TGTGCCAGCAGTGTGTTAGCGGGGCCTCGCACAGATACGCAGTATTTT. Protein: CASSVLAGPRTDTQYF.

The chain links TRBV7-9 to TRBJ2-1, with D uncertain. Trimming cost V 3 bases and J 6 bases, with 12 bases left between them. Germline loops: CDR1 SEHNR, CDR2 FQNEAQ (reference sequence). The length of the CDR3 is 14 residues. This CDR3 reads CASSFDPIGNEQFF. CDR3 DNA sequence: TGTGCCAGCAGCTTCGATCCTATCGGCAATGAGCAGTTCTTC.

The rearrangement links TRBV28 to TRBJ2-7, with TRBD1 identical over 8 bases. J lost 3 bases, V lost 4 bases, and 14 bases had no gene match. Germline CDR1 reads MDHEN; CDR2 reads SYDVKM. This CDR3 is built from 17 residues. CDR3 amino acids: CASSSIAMRQGSYEQYF. The CDR3 DNA follows: TGTGCCAGCAGTTCTATAGCGATGCGACAGGGGAGCTACGAGCAGTACTTC.

The sample holds one count of this clone. The chain employs TRBV7-9 and TRBJ1-2; maybe TRBD1 (6 bases). Germline CDR1 and CDR2: SEHNR and FQNEAQ (reference sequence). The germline V and J ends were trimmed by 4 bases and 4 bases, with 13 bases remaining between them. The CDR3 has 14 amino acids. The CDR3 spells CASSSGTGSYGYTF. The CDR3, as DNA: TGTGCCAGCAGCTCCGGAACAGGGTCCTATGGCTACACCTTC.

This clone appeared a few times. The rearrangement joins TRBV7-9 to TRBJ1-1; no clear D. In germline, CDR1 is SEHNR, CDR2 FQNEAQ (reference sequence). The CDR3 sequence is 13 residues long. V was pared by 4 bases and J by 0 bases, with 6 bases between. CDR3 DNA: TGTGCCAGCAGCTCCGGGATGAACACTGAAGCTTTCTTT. Translated: CASSSGMNTEAFF.

The CDR3: CASREGREFFNEQFF. CDR3 DNA: TGTGCCAGCAGAGAGGGGAGGGAGTTCTTCAATGAGCAGTTCTTC. The J gene is TRBJ2-1, the V gene TRBV6-6; 7 bases match TRBD2. The CDR3 runs to 15 residues. The germline V gene encodes CDR1 MNHNY and CDR2 SVGAGI (reference sequence). V trimming: 6 bases; J trimming: 6 bases; junction bases outside the gene matches: 11.

V is TRBV7-9 and J is TRBJ1-1, with D possibly being TRBD1 (6 bases). The V gene's germline CDR1 is SEHNR and CDR2 FQNEAQ (reference sequence). This CDR3 is 18 amino acids long. The V end lost 5 bases, the J end lost 3 bases, and 25 bases lay between the germline ends. The CDR3 region is CASSGARGAMSRHTEAFF. The CDR3 nucleotides read TGTGCCAGCAGCGGGGCGCGGGGGGCAATGAGTCGACACACTGAAGCTTTCTTT.

This clone was observed a single time. The chain has TRBV19 and TRBJ2-2; the D gene is possibly TRBD2 (5 bases). The V gene lost 3 bases and the J gene lost 5 bases, with 19 bases spanning the gap. Germline V gene sequence: CDR1 LNHDA, CDR2 SQIVND (reference sequence). CDR3 length: 17 residues. In DNA, the CDR3 is TGTGCCAGTAGTATCTCCGAGAGGGTCTATGGAACCGGGGAGCTGTTTTTT. Its translation is CASSISERVYGTGELFF.

This sequence joins TRBV10-3 and TRBJ2-3, with no clear D. This CDR3 is built from 12 residues. Trimming cost V 1 base and J 3 bases, with 2 bases left between them. CDR1 is ENHRY and CDR2 is SYGVKD in the germline V gene. The CDR3, as DNA: TGTGCCATCAGTGAGTTAACAGATACGCAGTATTTT. Translation: CAISELTDTQYF.

The gene calls are TRBV19 and TRBJ1-1; the match to TRBD1 covers 7 bases. This CDR3 contains 16 residues. Losses at the gene ends were 7 bases for V and 2 bases for J; bases not matched to a gene: 13. The germline V gene encodes CDR1 LNHDA and CDR2 SQIVND (reference sequence). CDR3 protein: CASNPRAGGFNTEAFF. Here the CDR3 DNA reads TGTGCCAGTAACCCCCGGGCAGGGGGGTTTAACACTGAAGCTTTCTTT.

This clone was recorded a few times. The chain joins TRBV7-3 to TRBJ2-7; D possibly corresponds to TRBD2 (7 bases). The CDR3 is 17 residues long. V was trimmed by 5 bases and J by 7 bases, leaving 27 bases between them. The germline gives CDR1 SGHTA, CDR2 FQGTGA. The CDR3 region has the DNA TGTGCCAGCAGCAACCACTTTATAGCGGGCACTCAGGGGGAGCAGTACTTC. As protein: CASSNHFIAGTQGEQYF.

This chain links TRBV5-6 with TRBJ2-3, with 14 bases that match TRBD2. The germline V gene encodes CDR1 SGHDT and CDR2 YYEEEE. V lost 2 bases to trimming and J lost 5 bases; unmatched junction nucleotides: 7. The CDR3 spans 17 residues. The CDR3 sequence is CASSLPGTSGSRDTQYF. CDR3 coding DNA: TGTGCCAGCAGCTTACCCGGGACTAGCGGGAGTAGAGATACGCAGTATTTT.

The chain employs TRBV5-5 and TRBJ2-7; 9 positions agree with TRBD1. The CDR3 runs to 17 residues. Germline trimming cut 2 bases from V and 3 bases from J; bases unmatched to any gene: 12. Germline CDR1 SGHKS, CDR2 YYEKEE (reference sequence). CDR3 amino acids: CASSFSLPGTGLYEQYF. The CDR3 DNA sequence: TGTGCCAGCAGCTTTAGTCTCCCCGGGACAGGGCTCTACGAGCAGTACTTC.

The chain carries TRBV25-1 and TRBJ2-1, with D possibly TRBD2 on 5 matching bases. This CDR3 is 12 amino acids long. CDR1 is MGHDK, CDR2 SYGVNS, per germline. V lost 1 base and J 8 bases, leaving 6 bases between the germline ends. CDR3 bases: TGTGCCAGCAGTGAATTTAGCGATGAGCAGTTCTTC. It encodes CASSEFSDEQFF.